This entry concerns a single T cell receptor beta chain. Profiling relied on immunoSEQ multiplex PCR, and the TCRdb table lists in-frame clones only, not all of them. The repertoire holds under 45,000 clones, nearly 95% seen once, with 0.4% to 0.45% in the top ten. This entry comes from a study of T cell changes during pregnancy in multiple sclerosis. V lost 3 bases to trimming and J lost 2 bases, with 11 bases between them. This CDR3 comprises 14 residues. CDR1 KGHSH and CDR2 LQKENI come from the germline V gene. Sequencing used CD4+ T cells from peripheral blood mononuclear cells, obtained in the third trimester of pregnancy. The source of this sequence is a female donor in good health, enrolled as a control in a pregnancy study. The J gene is TRBJ2-7, the V gene TRBV18; a weak D match, TRBD2 (5 bases). CDR3 loop: CASSPGSGAYEQYF. CDR3 nucleotide sequence: TGTGCCAGCTCACCCGGATCCGGGGCCTACGAGCAGTACTTC.